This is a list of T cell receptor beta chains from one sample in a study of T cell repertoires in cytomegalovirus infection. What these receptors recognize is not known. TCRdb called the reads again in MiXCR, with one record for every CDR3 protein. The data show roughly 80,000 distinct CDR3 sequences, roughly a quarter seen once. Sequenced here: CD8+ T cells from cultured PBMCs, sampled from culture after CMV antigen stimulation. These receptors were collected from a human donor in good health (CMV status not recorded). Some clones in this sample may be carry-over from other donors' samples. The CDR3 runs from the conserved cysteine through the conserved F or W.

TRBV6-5	CASRDPGTGLYYGYTF
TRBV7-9	CASSVPGNEQYF
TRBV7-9	CASRPWAGPYNEQFF
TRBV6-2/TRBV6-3	CASSYPGQGRRDQPQHF
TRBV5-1	CASSLDRVETQYF
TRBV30	CAWLNPGGQLETQYF
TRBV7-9	CASSLDSSAGNEQFF
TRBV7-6	CASSTRDSRIPDTQYF
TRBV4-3	CASSQDGPWGEQFF
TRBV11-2	CASSLAQYGNTIYF
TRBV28	CASSPPWGSNQPQHF
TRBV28	CASRLAGGLRNEQYF
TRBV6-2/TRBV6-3	CASNLKPSGHAAFF
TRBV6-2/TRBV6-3	CASSYFEEASGTVDSYNEQFF
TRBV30	CAWSATSGPTSEQFF
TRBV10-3	CAISDRGNTEAFF
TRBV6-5	CASSGTANTEAFF
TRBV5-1	CASSLDDRGNQETQYF
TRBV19	CASTEEDRYSPLHF
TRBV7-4	CASSPRNANTGELFF
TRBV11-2	CASSLVERLDTQYF
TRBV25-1	CASSEGGTGGHEQYF
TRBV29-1	CSVGTDGKAFF